This T cell receptor beta chain is from a study of T cells in Graves' hyperthyroidism and ophthalmopathy. Overall study context: Specimen type is peripheral blood, collected at initial diagnosis prior to any treatment.

Clinical symptoms, serum thyroxine, TRAb, thyroid ultrasound and orbital computed tomography informed diagnoses. It was around 10 ml of fresh peripheral blood that supplied the PBMCs. Amplified TCR beta CDR3 regions came from RNA transcripts. HTBI primers drove first-round RT-PCR of the TCR CDR3. A single record per CDR3 protein comes from TCRdb applying MiXCR to the multiplex PCR reads. The repertoire holds hundreds of thousands of distinct CDR3 sequences, with approximately 15% as singletons. Many counts were recorded for this clonotype. Germline V lookup: CDR1 MNHNS, CDR2 SASEGT. The CDR3 covers 15 residues. Unmatched junction bases numbered 8, after V lost 5 bases and J lost 8 bases.

Sequencing was carried out using blood. The TCR was taken from a man between 18 and 35 years old with Graves' ophthalmopathy. This chain joins TRBV6-1 and TRBJ1-6; 8 bases are a match to TRBD1. CDR3 protein: CASSWDRTPDSPLHF. The CDR3 DNA is TGTGCCAGCAGTTGGGACAGGACCCCGGATTCACCCCTCCACTTT.